This T cell receptor beta chain was identified during a study of cytomegalovirus exposure and HLA in healthy donors. Study results and caveats: Compared with the roughly 700-donor mean, an Asian-associated ancestry cluster reportedly had fewer N-insertions, according to a later analysis. In a later analysis, HLA-associated TCR beta chains were more clonally expanded than equally common others.

Concerning this clone itself: Antigen unknown.

All the people who gave samples were healthy bone marrow donors. Whereas donors were nominally healthy upon sampling, unrecorded immune exposures were probable. It was with 60 Vbeta and 13 Jbeta primers that the PCR ran. The data were produced by immunoSEQ multiplex PCR, yet TCRdb's version contains in-frame clones alone and is incomplete. The sample shows about 100,000 clones, about 79% of them seen only once. This CDR3 has 16 amino acids. The ends lost 6 bases at V and 4 bases at J; junction bases unmatched: 9. From germline, CDR1 is MNHNY and CDR2 SVGAGI (reference sequence). The sample was PBMCs. The chain couples TRBV6-6 to TRBJ2-5, with 12 nucleotides matching TRBD1. The TCR sequence derives from a man aged 50-59 years in good health and CMV-seropositive. In DNA form, the CDR3 reads TGTGCCAGCAGACAATCCGGGACAGGGGGCGCAGAGACCCAGTACTTC. Translated, it gives CASRQSGTGGAETQYF.